The next 24 T cell receptor beta chains were all read from a single sample in a study of blood T cell repertoires in COVID-19. Assay: immunoSEQ multiplex PCR; the TCRdb copy retains only in-frame clones and omits some. The table records some 250,000 clones, 82% of them present only once. Input material: peripheral blood. The receptor source for this set is a woman under 30 with acute or convalescent COVID-19.

The chain carries TRBV6-6 and TRBJ2-2; D possibly corresponds to TRBD1 (6 bases). Germline CDR1 and CDR2: MNHNY and SVGAGI (reference sequence). Deletions cut 2 bases from V and 5 bases from J, with 9 bases between. CDR3 length: 14 residues. CDR3 nucleotides: TGTGCCAGCAGTTACCAGACAGGAACCGGGGAGCTGTTTTTT. Residues: CASSYQTGTGELFF.

The gene calls are TRBV4-3 and TRBJ2-1, with no clear D. The CDR3 is 13 residues long. In germline, CDR1 is LGHNA, CDR2 YSLEER. V was cut by 4 bases and J by 5 bases, with 9 bases left in between. CDR3 sequence (DNA): TGCGCCAGCAGCCGCGAAGTGAACAATGAGCAGTTCTTC. Translating it yields CASSREVNNEQFF.

The rearrangement links TRBV5-4 to TRBJ2-3, with D possibly TRBD2 on 5 matching bases. Trimming removed 0 bases from V and 2 bases from J, with 10 bases in between. The CDR3 consists of 15 residues. Germline V gene sequence: CDR1 SGHNT, CDR2 YYREEE (reference sequence). Here the CDR3 reads CASSLEDGDTDTQYF. The CDR3 DNA sequence: TGTGCCAGCAGCTTGGAGGACGGGGACACAGATACGCAGTATTTT. Full variable domain (missing parts from reference TRBV5-4 and TRBJ2-3): ETGVTQSPTHLIKTRGQQVTLRCSSQSGHNTVSWYQQALGQGPQFIFQYYREEENGRGNFPPRFSGLQFPNYSSELNVNALELDDSALYLCASSLEDGDTDTQYFGPGTRLTVL.

The J gene is TRBJ2-7, the V gene TRBV7-9, with TRBD1 matching 8 bases. The CDR3 runs 15 residues. Germline CDR1 and CDR2: SEHNR and FQNEAQ (reference sequence). The trim removed 6 bases at V and 0 bases at J, leaving 7 bases unmatched. The CDR3 region is CASSYGQGLSYEQYF. The CDR3 nucleotides are TGTGCCAGCAGTTACGGACAGGGCCTCTCCTACGAGCAGTACTTC.

This chain connects TRBV7-8 to TRBJ2-1, with 10 nucleotides matching TRBD2. J gave up 3 bases and V 6 bases, and 17 bases lay outside the gene matches. The CDR3 is 19 amino acids. Germline CDR1 SGHVS, CDR2 FQNEAQ. CDR3 nucleotides: TGTGCCAGCAGGCAAGTCATCCCGACTAGCGGGTTCGGCTACAATGAGCAGTTCTTC. It is translated as CASRQVIPTSGFGYNEQFF. The whole variable domain, remainder taken from reference TRBV7-8 and TRBJ2-1, is GAGVSQSPRYKVAKRGQDVALRCDPISGHVSLFWYQQALGQGPEFLTYFQNEAQLDKSGLPSDRFFAERPEGSVSTLKIQRTQQEDSAVYLCASRQVIPTSGFGYNEQFFGPGTRLTVL.

The V call is TRBV10-2, the J call TRBJ2-7; TRBD2 matches at 8 bases. The CDR3 has 16 residues. V lost 5 bases to trimming and J lost 2 bases; unmatched junction nucleotides: 11. Germline-derived CDR1 and CDR2 are WSHSY and SAAADI. The CDR3 sequence is CASSSGGGRNTYEQYF. The CDR3, as DNA: TGCGCCAGCAGTAGCGGAGGCGGGAGGAATACCTACGAGCAGTACTTC.

V is TRBV24-1 and J is TRBJ1-2, with a weak D call TRBD1 (5 bases). Looked up from germline, CDR1 is KGHDR and CDR2 is SFDVKD. With 3 bases removed from V and 7 bases from J, the gap between germline ends came to 11 bases. CDR3 length: 13 amino acids. CDR3 DNA sequence: TGTGCCACCAGTGATGGCGCAGGGTCTGGCTACACCTTC. Amino acid sequence: CATSDGAGSGYTF.

This clone occurred a few times. The chain joins TRBV18 to TRBJ1-2; D is unclear. CDR1 is KGHSH, CDR2 LQKENI, per germline. V lost 6 bases and J 8 bases, leaving 16 bases between the germline ends. There are 13 residues in the CDR3. The CDR3 nucleotides are TGTGCCAGCTCCCCGGGTATCCGTCTGGGCTACACCTTC. It encodes CASSPGIRLGYTF.

The gene calls are TRBV7-9 and TRBJ2-1, with D unresolved. V was clipped by 3 bases and J by 4 bases, with 7 bases between them. The CDR3 sequence is 13 residues long. The germline V gene encodes CDR1 SEHNR and CDR2 FQNEAQ (reference sequence). This CDR3 reads CASSFGWYNEQFF. As DNA, the CDR3 is TGTGCCAGCAGCTTCGGGTGGTACAATGAGCAGTTCTTC.

V gene TRBV6-5 combines with J gene TRBJ2-7; 13 bases align to TRBD2. J was trimmed by 3 bases and V by 4 bases; bases with no gene match: 3. Germline V gene sequence: CDR1 MNHEY, CDR2 SVGAGI. CDR3 length equals 15 residues. The DNA of the CDR3 is TGTGCCAGCAGTTCCCGGACTAGCGGGGGCTACGAGCAGTACTTC. It is translated as CASSSRTSGGYEQYF.

The rearrangement joins TRBV4-3 to TRBJ2-4, with D possibly being TRBD2 (6 bases). CDR1 is LGHNA and CDR2 is YSLEER in the germline V gene. Trimming shortened V by 3 bases and J by 7 bases, and 13 bases separated the two germline ends. This CDR3 has 14 residues. CDR3 residues: CASSQAVRGNIQYF. The CDR3 DNA reads TGCGCCAGCAGCCAGGCCGTACGGGGGAACATTCAGTACTTC.

This chain joins TRBV11-1 and TRBJ1-2; the match to TRBD1 covers 7 bases. The germline V gene has CDR1 SGHAT and CDR2 FQDESV (reference sequence). The CDR3 spans 14 residues. Trimming removed 5 bases from V and 4 bases from J; junction bases left unmatched: 7. This CDR3 reads CASSSRQGSYGYTF. CDR3 sequence (DNA): TGTGCCAGCAGCAGTCGACAGGGTTCCTATGGCTACACCTTC.

V usage is TRBV30 and J usage is TRBJ2-6; unclear D gene. The CDR3 spans 16 residues. Germline CDR1 is GTSNPN and CDR2 is SVGIG (reference sequence). Trimming removed 0 bases at V and 0 bases at J, with 9 bases between. For the CDR3, the DNA is TGTGCCTGGAGTGTACATCCTGGCTCTGGGGCCAACGTCCTGACTTTC. Its translation: CAWSVHPGSGANVLTF.

This rearrangement joins TRBV5-4 to TRBJ2-7; 10 bases map to TRBD2. Germline V gene data show CDR1 as SGHNT and CDR2 as YYREEE (reference sequence). This CDR3 has 14 amino acids. V was clipped by 4 bases and J by 3 bases; unmatched bases: 4. CDR3 sequence (DNA): TGTGCCAGCAGCGTGTCTAGCGGGAGCTACGAGCAGTACTTC. It yields the protein CASSVSSGSYEQYF. The full variable domain, completed using reference TRBV5-4 and TRBJ2-7, is ETGVTQSPTHLIKTRGQQVTLRCSSQSGHNTVSWYQQALGQGPQFIFQYYREEENGRGNFPPRFSGLQFPNYSSELNVNALELDDSALYLCASSVSSGSYEQYFGPGTRLTVT.

The V call is TRBV7-9, the J call TRBJ2-3; 9 bases are shared with TRBD2. V lost 5 bases, J lost 1 base, and 10 bases stayed unmatched. This CDR3 is 17 amino acids long. Germline V CDR1 and CDR2: SEHNR, FQNEAQ (reference sequence). The CDR3 bases are TGTGCCAGCAGCCACGGGACTAGCCAGCCGGGCACAGATACGCAGTATTTT. This translates into CASSHGTSQPGTDTQYF.

The rearrangement links TRBV19 to TRBJ1-2; D is unresolved. The germline CDR1 and CDR2 sequences are LNHDA and SQIVND (reference sequence). The V end lost 8 bases, the J end lost 5 bases, and 12 bases lay between the germline ends. This CDR3 spans 12 amino acids. CDR3 sequence (DNA): TGTGCCAGTCGGGAGGGCTGGTATGGCTACACCTTC. It translates to CASREGWYGYTF. Combining the CDR3 with reference TRBV19 and TRBJ1-2 gives the whole variable domain DGGITQSPKYLFRKEGQNVTLSCEQNLNHDAMYWYRQDPGQGLRLIYYSQIVNDFQKGDIAEGYSVSREKKESFPLTVTSAQKNPTAFYLCASREGWYGYTFGSGTRLTVV.

Only a few counts were recorded for this clone. The chain employs TRBV18 and TRBJ1-1; D is perhaps TRBD1 (6 bases). This CDR3 has 16 amino acids. V lost 5 bases and J 3 bases, leaving 19 bases between the germline ends. CDR1 is KGHSH and CDR2 is LQKENI in the germline V gene. The CDR3 DNA follows: TGTGCCAGCTCATCGCTGGAACAGGGAAAGGACACTGAAGCTTTCTTT. Translation gives CASSSLEQGKDTEAFF.

V gene TRBV19 combines with J gene TRBJ1-5; a weak D match, TRBD1 (5 bases). Germline V gene sequence: CDR1 LNHDA, CDR2 SQIVND (reference sequence). With 7 bases removed from V and 3 bases from J, the gap between germline ends came to 16 bases. The CDR3 consists of 15 residues. The CDR3 nucleotides read TGTGCCAGTACAAATGGGTGGGGGGACAATCAGCCCCAGCATTTT. It yields the protein CASTNGWGDNQPQHF.

J is TRBJ2-1 and V is TRBV5-1, with 8 positions matching TRBD1. The CDR3 has 17 amino acids. V lost 2 bases to trimming and J lost 4 bases; unmatched junction nucleotides: 11. CDR1 is SGHRS and CDR2 is YFSETQ in the germline V gene. The CDR3 is CASSLYTGTGLYNEQFF. The CDR3 bases are TGCGCCAGCAGCTTATATACCGGGACAGGCTTATACAATGAGCAGTTCTTC.

The table lists this clone with a count of one. This chain joins TRBV28 and TRBJ1-5; tentative D call: TRBD1 (6 bases). In germline, CDR1 is MDHEN, CDR2 SYDVKM. This CDR3 region has 14 residues. V was cut by 5 bases and J by 7 bases, with 15 bases left in between. The CDR3 DNA is TGTGCCAGCAGTGATCCAGGGGTCAGGCAGCCCCAGCATTTT. It yields the protein CASSDPGVRQPQHF. The full variable domain, its missing parts supplied by reference TRBV28 and TRBJ1-5, is DVKVTQSSRYLVKRTGEKVFLECVQDMDHENMFWYRQDPGLGLRLIYFSYDVKMKEKGDIPEGYSVSREKKERFSLILESASTNQTSMYLCASSDPGVRQPQHFGDGTRLSIL.

The chain has TRBV3-1 (or the pseudogene TRBV3-2) and TRBJ2-7, with no clear D. Deletions cut 0 bases from V and 5 bases from J, with 5 bases between. The CDR3 totals 12 residues. Germline V gives CDR1 LGHDT, CDR2 YNNKEL (reference sequence). For the CDR3, the DNA is TGTGCCAGCAGCCAAGATGCAGACGAGCAGTACTTC. It translates to CASSQDADEQYF.

The chain links TRBV4-3 to TRBJ2-5, with TRBD2 as a possible D gene (5 bases). V lost 4 bases to trimming and J lost 5 bases, with 17 bases between them. Germline CDR1 LGHNA, CDR2 YSLEER. This CDR3 has 15 residues. The CDR3 DNA follows: TGCGCCAGCAGCCCACTATCGGGGAGTGGGGAGACCCAGTACTTC. As protein: CASSPLSGSGETQYF.

The rearrangement uses TRBV25-1 and TRBJ1-4; 8 bases line up with TRBD1. Germline CDR1 reads MGHDK; CDR2 reads SYGVNS. CDR3 length: 13 amino acids. V was clipped by 8 bases and J by 5 bases; unmatched bases: 4. The DNA for the CDR3 is TGTGCCAGCCAGGGACAGGTCAATGAAAAACTGTTTTTT. Protein: CASQGQVNEKLFF.

This chain links TRBV6-2 or TRBV6-3 with TRBJ2-1; TRBD1 might be the D (7 bases). This CDR3 region has 16 residues. Germline V gives CDR1 MNHEY, CDR2 SVGEGT. V was shortened by 6 bases and J by 8 bases, with 23 bases between the two germline ends. The CDR3 DNA follows: TGTGCCAGCAGCGAGCCGACAGGGAGGATACGCGATGAGCAGTTCTTC. Translating gives CASSEPTGRIRDEQFF.